This T cell receptor beta chain was identified during a study of T cells expressing NK-cell markers (TCRdb year 2020). With regard to the full study: Three sorted T-cell subsets (CD3+CD56+NKG2C+, CD3+CD56+NKG2C- and CD3+CD56-NKG2C+) from eight donors had their TCR beta-chain repertoires profiled. The eight sequenced donors were randomly selected healthy volunteers, three men and five women. Seven of the eight sequenced donors were HCMV-seropositive and one was HCMV-seronegative. Illumina HiSeq 2000/2500, MiSeq or NextSeq was used to sequence libraries as 2 x 150 bp reads.

The CDR3 holds 16 amino acids from the cysteine to the phenylalanine. The DNA sequence is not available. Overall study outcomes, separate from this receptor: In several donors, the dominant CD3+CD56+NKG2C+ clonotypes were among the top 10 CD8+ clonotypes and accounted for about 1.0-8% of CD8+ T cells. Those dominant clonotypes were again the most abundant among CD3+CD56-NKG2C+ cells in a handful of donors, at about 25-60.1%. It remained unclear whether the expanded NKG2C-expressing T cell clones were specific for HCMV antigens.

Sequencing relied on an Illumina HiSeq 2000. The TCR beta cDNA libraries were made using 5'RACE template switching, a step that added both a universal primer site and unique molecular identifiers. cDNA synthesis was primed from the TCR beta constant segment, followed by two successive PCR amplification steps. Turning to the authors' computational methods: MIGEC was used to demultiplex reads and group the reads by UMI, and MiTCR was used to assemble and quantify clonotypes. To exclude erroneous sequences, only TCR cDNA sequences supported by at least two reads were retained. Downstream repertoire analysis used the tcR package, and clonotypes were matched across fractions by CDR3 nucleotide sequence plus V segment. VDJmatch was used to annotate antigen specificity against VDJdb, with one amino acid substitution in CDR3 permitted. After the reads were reprocessed by TCRdb, one entry was made per CDR3 protein sequence, with no DNA. These V and J calls derive from TCRdb rather than the authors' analysis. In this sample's table one finds 550,000 or so distinct CDR3 sequences. The ten largest clones represent 3% to 4.5% of the sample.

HCMV-specific IgG was detected in serum with a commercial ELISA kit to determine HCMV serostatus. Peripheral blood mononuclear cells were isolated from blood by Ficoll density gradient centrifugation. As concerns this clonotype: What this receptor recognizes is not known.

Sequenced input: blood T cells: a sorted CD56 or NKG2C T cell subset, CD4+ or CD8+ T cells, or bulk PBMC T cells (not recorded which). The clonotype originates from a man in his late teens or twenties in good health. Donor details come from another sample of the same person, matched by shared clones. The receptor chain draws on TRBV12-3 or TRBV12-4 and TRBJ2-1; TCRdb's D call, TRBD2, is unchecked because there is no DNA. CDR3 sequence: CASSLQAGGINNEQFF.